These T cell receptor beta chains were read from a single sample in a study of T cell responses to AZD1222 COVID-19 vaccine. Profiling relied on immunoSEQ multiplex PCR, and the TCRdb table lists in-frame clones only, not all of them. The sample lists some 160,000 clones, under 95% occurring once. This sample comprised peripheral blood, obtained 28 days after the second AZD1222 dose. The receptors stem from an adult who received the AZD1222 COVID-19 vaccine. CDR3s include the opening cysteine and the closing phenylalanine or tryptophan. Fields, in order: CDR3 protein, CDR3 DNA, J gene, clone size, D gene, V gene. The D gene is left open where the match is weak. Rows may omit the clone size; those that give it use once, few, many or a size class.

CDR3 protein: CTSSQDRLAGETQYF; CDR3 DNA: TGCACCAGCAGCCAAGATCGACTAGCAGGAGAGACCCAGTACTTC; J gene: TRBJ2-5; clone size: .; D gene: .; V gene: TRBV1
CDR3 protein: CASSESDRGRNTEAFF; CDR3 DNA: TGTGCCAGCAGTGAATCGGACAGGGGAAGAAACACTGAAGCTTTCTTT; J gene: TRBJ1-1; clone size: .; D gene: TRBD1; V gene: TRBV27
CDR3 protein: CATSDFLGLAVTLPYEQYF; CDR3 DNA: TGTGCCACCAGTGATTTCCTCGGACTAGCGGTTACCCTCCCCTACGAGCAGTACTTC; J gene: TRBJ2-7; clone size: .; D gene: TRBD2; V gene: TRBV24-1
CDR3 protein: CATSISLVPLNEQFF; CDR3 DNA: TGTGCCACCTCTATATCACTAGTCCCTCTCAATGAGCAGTTCTTC; J gene: TRBJ2-1; clone size: .; D gene: .; V gene: TRBV7-9
CDR3 protein: CASSDGGANVLTF; CDR3 DNA: TGTGCCAGCAGTGACGGTGGGGCCAACGTCCTGACTTTC; J gene: TRBJ2-6; clone size: .; D gene: .; V gene: TRBV2
CDR3 protein: CASSTALRQEWLSNQPQHF; CDR3 DNA: TGTGCCAGCAGTACTGCTCTTAGGCAGGAGTGGCTTAGCAATCAGCCCCAGCATTTT; J gene: TRBJ1-5; clone size: .; D gene: .; V gene: TRBV2
CDR3 protein: CASSFWGGEQFF; CDR3 DNA: TGTGCCAGCAGTTTTTGGGGAGGCGAGCAGTTCTTC; J gene: TRBJ2-1; clone size: .; D gene: .; V gene: TRBV12-3/TRBV12-4
CDR3 protein: CASSIGQGGQPQHF; CDR3 DNA: TGTGCCAGTAGTATAGGACAGGGGGGACAGCCCCAGCATTTT; J gene: TRBJ1-5; clone size: .; D gene: TRBD1; V gene: TRBV19
CDR3 protein: CASSRGSAPSSYEQYF; CDR3 DNA: TGTGCCAGCAGCCGGGGGTCGGCGCCTAGCTCCTACGAGCAGTACTTC; J gene: TRBJ2-7; clone size: .; D gene: .; V gene: TRBV7-8
CDR3 protein: CASSPWTGLVGELFF; CDR3 DNA: TGCGCCAGCAGCCCTTGGACAGGACTGGTCGGGGAGCTGTTTTTT; J gene: TRBJ2-2; clone size: .; D gene: TRBD1; V gene: TRBV5-1
CDR3 protein: CAWSALVPNTEAFF; CDR3 DNA: TGTGCCTGGAGTGCCCTCGTCCCGAACACTGAAGCTTTCTTT; J gene: TRBJ1-1; clone size: .; D gene: .; V gene: TRBV30
CDR3 protein: CATRGEGGSPLHF; CDR3 DNA: TGCGCCACCAGAGGGGAGGGCGGTTCACCCCTCCACTTT; J gene: TRBJ1-6; clone size: .; D gene: .; V gene: TRBV5-1
CDR3 protein: CASSQSLGRNYGYTF; CDR3 DNA: TGTGCCAGCAGCCAATCCCTTGGGCGGAACTATGGCTACACCTTC; J gene: TRBJ1-2; clone size: .; D gene: .; V gene: TRBV4-2
CDR3 protein: CATSRQPGQQETQYF; CDR3 DNA: TGTGCCACCAGCAGACAACCGGGACAGCAAGAGACCCAGTACTTC; J gene: TRBJ2-5; clone size: .; D gene: TRBD1; V gene: TRBV15
CDR3 protein: CASSEANRQPLHF; CDR3 DNA: TGTGCCAGCAGTGAAGCAAACAGGCAACCCCTCCACTTT; J gene: TRBJ1-6; clone size: few; D gene: .; V gene: TRBV2
CDR3 protein: CASGFPWRTGATGRMTSYEQYF; CDR3 DNA: TGTGCTAGTGGTTTCCCCTGGAGGACAGGGGCGACCGGGAGGATGACCAGCTACGAGCAGTACTTC; J gene: TRBJ2-7; clone size: .; D gene: TRBD1; V gene: TRBV12-5
CDR3 protein: CASRQGIYEQYF; CDR3 DNA: TGTGCCAGCCGACAGGGCATCTACGAGCAGTACTTC; J gene: TRBJ2-7; clone size: once; D gene: TRBD1; V gene: TRBV6-5
CDR3 protein: CASSYGGNTGELFF; CDR3 DNA: TGTGCCAGCAGTTACGGGGGGAACACCGGGGAGCTGTTTTTT; J gene: TRBJ2-2; clone size: .; D gene: .; V gene: TRBV6-5
CDR3 protein: CASSFSPFGGTSGNTIYF; CDR3 DNA: TGCGCCAGCAGCTTTTCCCCGTTCGGGGGGACCTCTGGAAACACCATATATTTT; J gene: TRBJ1-3; clone size: .; D gene: .; V gene: TRBV5-1
CDR3 protein: CAISGTGQGGEAFF; CDR3 DNA: TGTGCCATCAGTGGTACAGGGCAGGGCGGTGAAGCTTTCTTT; J gene: TRBJ1-1; clone size: once; D gene: .; V gene: TRBV10-3
CDR3 protein: CASSYGAIHYEQYF; CDR3 DNA: TGTGCCAGCAGTTACGGGGCAATCCACTACGAGCAGTACTTC; J gene: TRBJ2-7; clone size: .; D gene: .; V gene: TRBV6-5
CDR3 protein: CASTPGQGGNTEAFF; CDR3 DNA: TGTGCCAGCACCCCGGGACAGGGAGGGAACACTGAAGCTTTCTTT; J gene: TRBJ1-1; clone size: .; D gene: TRBD1; V gene: TRBV27
CDR3 protein: CASTLGLQPQHF; CDR3 DNA: TGTGCCAGCACTTTAGGCCTTCAGCCCCAGCATTTT; J gene: TRBJ1-5; clone size: .; D gene: .; V gene: TRBV28
CDR3 protein: CASSPNGGREQFF; CDR3 DNA: TGTGCCAGCAGCCCGAATGGGGGACGGGAGCAGTTCTTC; J gene: TRBJ2-1; clone size: .; D gene: .; V gene: TRBV9
CDR3 protein: CASSKGSSGQETQYF; CDR3 DNA: TGTGCCAGCAGCAAAGGGTCTAGCGGACAAGAGACCCAGTACTTC; J gene: TRBJ2-5; clone size: .; D gene: .; V gene: TRBV21-1
CDR3 protein: CASSETGGYSPLHF; CDR3 DNA: TGTGCCAGCAGTGAAACAGGGGGATACTCACCCCTCCACTTT; J gene: TRBJ1-6; clone size: .; D gene: TRBD1; V gene: TRBV25-1
CDR3 protein: CASSIGGLAGRHTDTQYF; CDR3 DNA: TGTGCCAGCAGCATAGGAGGACTAGCGGGGAGACACACAGATACGCAGTATTTT; J gene: TRBJ2-3; clone size: .; D gene: TRBD2; V gene: TRBV7-3
CDR3 protein: CASSPTGSSGNTIYF; CDR3 DNA: TGTGCCAGCAGCCCGACAGGCTCCTCTGGAAACACCATATATTTT; J gene: TRBJ1-3; clone size: .; D gene: .; V gene: TRBV3-1/TRBV3-2
CDR3 protein: CAWSRGRMNTEAFF; CDR3 DNA: TGTGCCTGGAGTCGGGGGCGGATGAACACTGAAGCTTTCTTT; J gene: TRBJ1-1; clone size: .; D gene: .; V gene: TRBV30
CDR3 protein: CASSWAGDANEQFF; CDR3 DNA: TGCGCCAGCAGCTGGGCGGGAGATGCCAATGAGCAGTTCTTC; J gene: TRBJ2-1; clone size: .; D gene: TRBD2; V gene: TRBV5-1
CDR3 protein: CASSQDRGAAEAFF; CDR3 DNA: TGCGCCAGCAGCCAAGACAGGGGAGCGGCTGAAGCTTTCTTT; J gene: TRBJ1-1; clone size: .; D gene: .; V gene: TRBV4-1
CDR3 protein: CASSQGVTGNTIYF; CDR3 DNA: TGTGCCAGCAGCCAAGGAGTTACTGGAAACACCATATATTTT; J gene: TRBJ1-3; clone size: .; D gene: .; V gene: TRBV3-1/TRBV3-2
CDR3 protein: CASSYEGPYSNQPQHF; CDR3 DNA: TGTGCCAGCAGTTACGAGGGCCCCTATAGCAATCAGCCCCAGCATTTT; J gene: TRBJ1-5; clone size: .; D gene: .; V gene: TRBV6-5
CDR3 protein: CSASWQNTEAFF; CDR3 DNA: TGCAGTGCTAGTTGGCAGAACACTGAAGCTTTCTTT; J gene: TRBJ1-1; clone size: .; D gene: .; V gene: TRBV20-1
CDR3 protein: CASSNYGYTF; CDR3 DNA: TGTGCCAGCAGCAACTATGGCTACACCTTC; J gene: TRBJ1-2; clone size: .; D gene: .; V gene: TRBV12-3/TRBV12-4
CDR3 protein: CASSNRTAVRYEQYF; CDR3 DNA: TGTGCCAGCAGCAATAGGACGGCGGTCCGCTACGAGCAGTACTTC; J gene: TRBJ2-7; clone size: .; D gene: .; V gene: TRBV14
CDR3 protein: CASSLLTGGSDGYTF; CDR3 DNA: TGCGCCAGCAGCTTGTTGACAGGGGGGTCGGATGGCTACACCTTC; J gene: TRBJ1-2; clone size: .; D gene: TRBD1; V gene: TRBV5-1
CDR3 protein: CASSKDRVRGYTF; CDR3 DNA: TGTGCCAGCAGTAAGGACAGGGTGCGGGGCTACACCTTC; J gene: TRBJ1-2; clone size: .; D gene: TRBD1; V gene: TRBV6-5
CDR3 protein: CASSYAETGGVETQYF; CDR3 DNA: TGTGCCAGCAGTTACGCGGAAACGGGGGGAGTTGAGACCCAGTACTTC; J gene: TRBJ2-5; clone size: .; D gene: TRBD2; V gene: TRBV6-5
CDR3 protein: CASSIRGGTEAFF; CDR3 DNA: TGTGCCAGTAGTATTCGGGGGGGGACTGAAGCTTTCTTT; J gene: TRBJ1-1; clone size: .; D gene: .; V gene: TRBV19
CDR3 protein: CASSQEVAGVSYEQYF; CDR3 DNA: TGTGCCAGCAGCCAGGAGGTAGCGGGAGTGTCCTACGAGCAGTACTTC; J gene: TRBJ2-7; clone size: .; D gene: TRBD2; V gene: TRBV4-2
CDR3 protein: CASGFFEAGTNEQFF; CDR3 DNA: TGTGCCTCAGGATTTTTTGAGGCAGGCACTAATGAGCAGTTCTTC; J gene: TRBJ2-1; clone size: .; D gene: .; V gene: TRBV6-5
CDR3 protein: CASSGRDGLGEQYF; CDR3 DNA: TGCGCCAGCAGCGGCCGGGACGGGTTAGGCGAGCAGTACTTC; J gene: TRBJ2-7; clone size: .; D gene: .; V gene: TRBV5-1
CDR3 protein: CASSLGGGSDNEQFF; CDR3 DNA: TGTGCCAGCAGCTTAGGCGGGGGAAGCGACAATGAGCAGTTCTTC; J gene: TRBJ2-1; clone size: .; D gene: .; V gene: TRBV13
CDR3 protein: CASQYPGQGSSGANVLTF; CDR3 DNA: TGTGCCAGCCAATATCCCGGACAGGGGAGCTCTGGGGCCAACGTCCTGACTTTC; J gene: TRBJ2-6; clone size: .; D gene: TRBD1; V gene: TRBV7-9
CDR3 protein: CASSPRDGNTEAFF; CDR3 DNA: TGTGCCAGCTCACCCCGGGACGGAAACACTGAAGCTTTCTTT; J gene: TRBJ1-1; clone size: .; D gene: .; V gene: TRBV18
CDR3 protein: CASSYSGTGVDTIYF; CDR3 DNA: TGTGCCAGCAGTTACTCGGGGACTGGGGTGGACACCATATATTTT; J gene: TRBJ1-3; clone size: .; D gene: .; V gene: TRBV6-5
CDR3 protein: CASSDPGLAGALEQFF; CDR3 DNA: TGTGCCAGCAGCGACCCAGGACTAGCGGGAGCACTTGAGCAGTTCTTC; J gene: TRBJ2-1; clone size: few; D gene: TRBD2; V gene: TRBV13
CDR3 protein: CAAAAVIAGVGEQFF; CDR3 DNA: TGTGCCGCAGCCGCGGTAATAGCGGGAGTGGGTGAGCAGTTCTTC; J gene: TRBJ2-1; clone size: .; D gene: TRBD2; V gene: TRBV6-5
CDR3 protein: CAATHPGMSYNEQFF; CDR3 DNA: TGTGCCGCGACACACCCGGGGATGTCCTACAATGAGCAGTTCTTC; J gene: TRBJ2-1; clone size: .; D gene: .; V gene: TRBV2
CDR3 protein: CATSDLRTGNSNQPQHF; CDR3 DNA: TGTGCCACCAGTGACCTGCGGACAGGCAATAGCAATCAGCCCCAGCATTTT; J gene: TRBJ1-5; clone size: .; D gene: TRBD1; V gene: TRBV24-1
CDR3 protein: CASSQDGNQVEKLFF; CDR3 DNA: TGTGCCAGCAGCCAAGATGGGAATCAGGTTGAAAAACTGTTTTTT; J gene: TRBJ1-4; clone size: .; D gene: .; V gene: TRBV4-2
CDR3 protein: CASSSGGSRYEQYF; CDR3 DNA: TGTGCCAGCAGCTCTGGGGGGAGCCGGTACGAGCAGTACTTC; J gene: TRBJ2-7; clone size: .; D gene: .; V gene: TRBV5-6